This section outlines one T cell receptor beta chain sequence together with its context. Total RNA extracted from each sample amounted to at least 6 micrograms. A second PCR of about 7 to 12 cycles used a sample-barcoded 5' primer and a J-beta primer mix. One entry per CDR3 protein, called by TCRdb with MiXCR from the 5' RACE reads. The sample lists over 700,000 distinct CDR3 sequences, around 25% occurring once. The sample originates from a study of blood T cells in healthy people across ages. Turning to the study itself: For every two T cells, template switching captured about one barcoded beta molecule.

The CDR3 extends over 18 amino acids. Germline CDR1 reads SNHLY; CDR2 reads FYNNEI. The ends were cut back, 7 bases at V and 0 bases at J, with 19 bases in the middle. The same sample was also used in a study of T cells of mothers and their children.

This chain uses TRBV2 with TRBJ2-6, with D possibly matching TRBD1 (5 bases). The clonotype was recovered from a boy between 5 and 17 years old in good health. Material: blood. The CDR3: CASTPRAGLISGANVLTF. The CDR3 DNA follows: TGTGCCAGCACCCCAAGGGCAGGGTTGATCTCTGGGGCCAACGTCCTGACTTTC.